The 12 T cell receptor beta chains below come from one sample, sequenced in a study of human T cells and chemical hapten exposure. TCRdb reanalysed the RACE reads using MiXCR and keeps one entry per CDR3 protein. The table has around 380,000 distinct CDR3 sequences, 4.8% seen once. Stated time point: patch test 1, 2 weeks after DPC sensitization. Treatment denoted: therapeutic diphenylcyclopropenone sensitization with weekly scalp DPC. The sequences come from whole blood, collected in connection with sensitization to the hapten diphenylcyclopropenone (DPC). The receptors derive from a woman aged 50 to 60 with alopecia areata. Some clones in this sample may be carry-over from other donors' samples.

The chain is built from TRBV27 and TRBJ2-5; possible D gene TRBD2, 6 bases. Looked up from germline, CDR1 is MNHEY and CDR2 is SMNVEV (reference sequence). The V gene lost 4 bases and the J gene lost 0 bases, with 15 bases spanning the gap. This CDR3 has 16 amino acids. Written as DNA, the CDR3 is TGTGCCAGCAGTTATCTTAGCGGCACTTACCAAGAGACCCAGTACTTC. Protein sequence: CASSYLSGTYQETQYF.

About this clonotype itself: A much bigger clone sits one base away, suggesting this may be a read error. Since the CDR3 does not end with the conserved phenylalanine or tryptophan, this likely comes from a read error. DNA for the CDR3: TGCAGTCGCCCCCGACTAGCGTGGAACAATGAGCAGTTCCTC. Translating gives CSRPRLAWNNEQFL. The gene calls are TRBV20-1 and TRBJ2-1, with 8 bases matching TRBD2. The CDR3 runs to 14 residues. The J segment lost 5 bases and the V segment lost 8 bases, leaving 11 bases of the junction unmatched. Germline V gene lookup returns CDR1 DFQATT and CDR2 SNEGSKA (reference sequence).

CDR3 amino acids: CASSLRTGGTNSPLHF. The CDR3 nucleotides are TGTGCCAGCAGCCTAAGGACAGGGGGCACGAATTCACCCCTCCACTTT. The rearrangement uses TRBV7-2 and TRBJ1-6, with 11 bases identical to TRBD1. V trimming: 5 bases; J trimming: 7 bases; junction bases outside the gene matches: 7. This CDR3 has 16 residues. Germline values: CDR1 SGHTA, CDR2 FQGNSA.

This clonotype was counted many times. This CDR3 is CASSLGGGNTIYF. CDR3 DNA: TGTGCCAGCAGCTTAGGAGGAGGCAACACCATATATTTT. V is TRBV7-9 and J is TRBJ1-3, with D unclear. The ends were cut back, 1 base at V and 7 bases at J, with 8 bases in the middle. CDR3 length: 13 amino acids. CDR1 and CDR2 from the germline V gene are SEHNR and FQNEAQ (reference sequence).

V and J are TRBV30 and TRBJ2-2, with 8 bases lining up with TRBD1. Trimming cost V 3 bases and J 0 bases; bases outside gene matches: 3. This CDR3 comprises 15 residues. Looked up from germline, CDR1 is GTSNPN and CDR2 is SVGIG (reference sequence). The CDR3 protein is CAWRAGGANTGELFF. DNA of the CDR3: TGTGCCTGGAGGGCAGGGGGCGCGAACACCGGGGAGCTGTTTTTT.

The chain carries TRBV6-6 and TRBJ1-1; D is unclear. Germline V gene sequence: CDR1 MNHNY, CDR2 SVGAGI (reference sequence). This CDR3 is built from 12 residues. V lost 3 bases and J 8 bases, leaving 10 bases between the germline ends. The CDR3 loop is CASSYLESEAFF. CDR3 in DNA: TGTGCCAGCAGTTATCTTGAATCCGAAGCTTTCTTT.

The sample holds many counts of this clonotype. V gene TRBV12-3 or TRBV12-4 combines with J gene TRBJ1-2; the match to TRBD1 covers 9 bases. The CDR3 extends over 13 amino acids. With 6 bases clipped from V and 5 bases from J, the junction kept 4 bases outside the gene matches. The CDR3 here is CASRGQGRYGYTF. The CDR3 DNA reads TGTGCCAGCAGGGGACAGGGCCGGTATGGCTACACCTTC.

This clonotype has ten or more counts. The chain couples TRBV24-1 to TRBJ2-1; no firm D call. Trimming shortened V by 4 bases and J by 8 bases, and 11 bases separated the two germline ends. The CDR3 spans 13 residues. Germline-derived CDR1 and CDR2 are KGHDR and SFDVKD. For the CDR3, the DNA is TGTGCCACCAGTGACCATTTGTACCATGAGCAGTTCTTC. Encoded protein: CATSDHLYHEQFF.

This clonotype was counted at least ten times. The chain couples TRBV20-1 to TRBJ2-6, with D perhaps assigned TRBD1 or TRBD2 (5 bases each). V was pared by 6 bases and J by 2 bases, with 14 bases between. The germline V gene encodes CDR1 DFQATT and CDR2 SNEGSKA (reference sequence). This CDR3 has 15 amino acids. The CDR3 protein is CSAPRGPPGANVLTF. Written as DNA, the CDR3 is TGCAGTGCCCCGAGGGGCCCCCCTGGGGCCAACGTCCTGACTTTC.

This chain joins TRBV9 and TRBJ2-5, with 7 bases matching TRBD2. Unmatched junction bases numbered 7, after V lost 0 bases and J lost 2 bases. The CDR3 consists of 16 residues. The germline V gene encodes CDR1 SGDLS and CDR2 YYNGEE. CDR3 DNA sequence: TGTGCCAGCAGCGTAGGAGCGGGGCGGAATCAAGAGACCCAGTACTTC. It translates to CASSVGAGRNQETQYF.

This clonotype was seen a handful of times. V and J are TRBV7-6 and TRBJ2-3, with 10 nucleotides matching TRBD2. Germline CDR1 SGHVS, CDR2 FNYEAQ. V dropped 5 bases and J dropped 0; count of bases not matched to a gene: 5. The CDR3 runs 16 residues. Here the CDR3 DNA reads TGTGCCAGCAGCCAAGGACTAGCGGAGAGCACAGATACGCAGTATTTT. It encodes CASSQGLAESTDTQYF.

This clonotype was detected only a few times. The rearrangement uses TRBV6-2 or TRBV6-3 and TRBJ2-5, with 8 positions matching TRBD2. V trimming: 0 bases; J trimming: 3 bases; junction bases outside the gene matches: 6. This CDR3 spans 16 amino acids. From germline, CDR1 is MNHEY and CDR2 SVGEGT. CDR3 sequence: CASSYSSGSIEETQYF. CDR3 nucleotide sequence: TGTGCCAGCAGTTACTCCAGCGGGAGTATCGAAGAGACCCAGTACTTC.